The 11 T cell receptor beta chains given below trace back to one sample, sequenced in a study of long-term antiretroviral therapy in people with HIV. Survey-level resolution applied to immunoSEQ assay v3.0. The repertoire was sequenced with immunoSEQ multiplex PCR; TCRdb's copy has only in-frame clones and lacks some. The top ten clones hold under 5.5% of a sample with approximately 25,000 clones, about 90% of them seen once. Material: unsorted PBMCs, obtained about 4.5 years after starting antiretroviral therapy. Receptor source: a young man with HIV.

This clone was counted once. This sequence joins TRBV5-1 and TRBJ2-7, with D possibly matching TRBD1 (6 bases). The V end lost 4 bases, the J end lost 2 bases, and 13 bases lay between the germline ends. Germline values: CDR1 SGHRS, CDR2 YFSETQ. This CDR3 region has 14 residues. The CDR3 protein is CASSPGQYPYEQYF. For the CDR3, the DNA is TGCGCCAGCAGCCCAGGACAGTACCCCTACGAGCAGTACTTC. The whole variable domain, filled in from reference TRBV5-1 and TRBJ2-7, reads KAGVTQTPRYLIKTRGQQVTLSCSPISGHRSVSWYQQTPGQGLQFLFEYFSETQRNKGNFPGRFSGRQFSNSRSEMNVSTLELGDSALYLCASSPGQYPYEQYFGPGTRLTVT.

The V gene is TRBV6-5, the J gene TRBJ2-1; 7 positions agree with TRBD2. Germline trimming cut 5 bases from V and 16 bases from J; bases unmatched to any gene: 14. This CDR3 spans 13 amino acids. CDR1 MNHEY and CDR2 SVGAGI come from the germline V gene. As DNA, the CDR3 is TGTGCCAGCAGTCCGGGGGGATCCCCCCCGATTTTCTTC. This codes for CASSPGGSPPIFF.

This rearrangement joins TRBV7-9 to TRBJ2-3; D possibly uses TRBD1 or TRBD2 (5 bases each). The CDR3 is 18 amino acids. Trimming took 3 bases from V and 1 from J, leaving 20 bases between them. Germline V CDR1 and CDR2: SEHNR, FQNEAQ (reference sequence). CDR3 protein: CASSFSKAWDEGTDTQYF. The CDR3 bases are TGTGCCAGCAGCTTTTCCAAAGCATGGGACGAGGGCACAGATACGCAGTATTTT.

J is TRBJ1-5 and V is TRBV7-9; D is unclear. CDR1 is SEHNR, CDR2 FQNEAQ, per germline (reference sequence). CDR3 length: 13 residues. Trimming stripped 0 bases from V and 9 bases from J, with 9 bases between. The CDR3 DNA sequence: TGTGCCAGCAGCTTAGCGGAAGGATGGCCCCAGCATTTT. Translation: CASSLAEGWPQHF.

V usage is TRBV27 and J usage is TRBJ2-3; D perhaps matches TRBD2 (6 bases). Trimming cost V 7 bases and J 2 bases, with 10 bases left between them. This CDR3 is 13 amino acids long. Germline V CDR1 and CDR2: MNHEY, SMNVEV (reference sequence). The CDR3 sequence is CASTRTITDTQYF. The CDR3 coding sequence is TGTGCCAGCACCCGGACTATCACAGATACGCAGTATTTT.

The chain employs TRBV9 and TRBJ1-2, with D tentatively TRBD1 (5 bases). CDR1 and CDR2 (germline): SGDLS, YYNGEE. V dropped 7 bases and J dropped 2 bases, with 9 bases sitting between them. The CDR3 totals 12 residues. For the CDR3, the DNA is TGTGCCAGCGGTACAGGAAACTATGGCTACACCTTC. This gives the protein CASGTGNYGYTF.

This clone was detected only once. The chain recombines TRBV6-5 with TRBJ2-5; 7 bases map to TRBD1. V gave up 3 bases and J gave up 1 base; unmatched junction bases: 8. Germline CDR1 reads MNHEY; CDR2 reads SVGAGI. The CDR3 covers 16 residues. The CDR3, as DNA: TGTGCCAGCAGTTATAACGACAGGGTGGTCCAAGAGACCCAGTACTTC. The encoded protein is CASSYNDRVVQETQYF.

This chain links TRBV18 with TRBJ2-5; perhaps TRBD2 as D (5 bases). The V end was cut by 4 bases, the J end by 5 bases, with 17 bases between. This CDR3 region has 15 residues. CDR1 and CDR2 (germline): KGHSH, LQKENI. The CDR3 DNA follows: TGTGCCAGCTCACGTACCGGACTTCGAGGGGAGACCCAGTACTTC. Translated, it gives CASSRTGLRGETQYF.

The chain is built from TRBV30 and TRBJ2-7, with 9 positions matching TRBD2. Per germline, CDR1 GTSNPN and CDR2 SVGIG (reference sequence). CDR3 length: 12 amino acids. Trimming at V came to 3 bases and at J to 8 bases, leaving 5 bases not matched to a gene. The CDR3 nucleotides are TGTGCCTGGAGAACAGCGGGAGGCAAGCAGTACTTC. Amino acids: CAWRTAGGKQYF.

The V and J genes are TRBV7-2 and TRBJ2-3; D may be TRBD1 or TRBD2 (6 bases each). V lost 2 bases to trimming and J lost 5 bases, with 14 bases between them. The CDR3 spans 15 residues. Germline V gene lookup returns CDR1 SGHTA and CDR2 FQGNSA. CDR3: CASSLTGAFQDTQYF. CDR3 sequence (DNA): TGTGCCAGCAGCTTAACGGGGGCCTTTCAAGATACGCAGTATTTT.

The chain carries TRBV29-1 and TRBJ1-2; D is unresolved. V lost 3 bases and J lost 8, with 13 bases in between. The CDR3 length is 12 residues. Per germline, CDR1 SQVTM and CDR2 ANQGSEA. CDR3 loop: CSVEDLSRGYTF. The CDR3 nucleotides are TGCAGCGTTGAGGACTTATCACGGGGCTACACCTTC.